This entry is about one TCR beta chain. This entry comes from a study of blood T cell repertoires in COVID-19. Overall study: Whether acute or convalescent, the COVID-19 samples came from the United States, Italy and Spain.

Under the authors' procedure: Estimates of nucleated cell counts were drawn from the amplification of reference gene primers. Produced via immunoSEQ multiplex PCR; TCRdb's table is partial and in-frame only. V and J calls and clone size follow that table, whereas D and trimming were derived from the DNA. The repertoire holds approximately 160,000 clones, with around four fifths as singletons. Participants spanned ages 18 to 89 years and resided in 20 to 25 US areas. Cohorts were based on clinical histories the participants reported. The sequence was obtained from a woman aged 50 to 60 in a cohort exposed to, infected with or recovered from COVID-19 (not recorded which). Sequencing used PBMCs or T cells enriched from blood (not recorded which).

CDR3 coding DNA: TGTGCCAGTAGTACAGGGGGCAACTATGGCTACACCTTC. It codes for CASSTGGNYGYTF. V is TRBV19 and J is TRBJ1-2, with 8 bases matching TRBD1. V was pared by 4 bases and J by 2 bases, with 0 bases of the junction left unmatched. The CDR3 is 13 residues long. The germline CDR1 and CDR2 sequences are LNHDA and SQIVND (reference sequence).